The rows below give T cell receptor beta chains drawn from one sample of a study of T cells in localized non-small cell lung cancer. Sequencing was performed with immunoSEQ multiplex PCR; in TCRdb, only in-frame clones are kept and a portion is missing. The sample shows some 41,000 clones, 91% of them seen only once. Specimen: PBMCs, collected before any cancer treatment. These receptors were taken from a woman aged 35-70 years with stage II lung adenocarcinoma. CDR3s include the opening cysteine and the closing phenylalanine or tryptophan. The D gene is left open where the match is weak. Clone size is not always given. Where it is, it says once, few, many or a class for expanded clones.

NA	TRBV25-1	TRBD2	TRBJ2-3	TGTGCCAGCAGTGCCCCCGGGACTAGACTGTATTTT	CASSAPGTRLYF
NA	TRBV4-1	NA	TRBJ1-4	TGCGCCAGCAGGCCTTTGTTTCTCCGGGAACGTCAAATTAATGAAAAACTGTTTTTT	CASRPLFLRERQINEKLFF
NA	TRBV4-1	NA	TRBJ1-5	TGCGCCAGCAGCCTCCACACGCAGGGTGGCAATCAGCCCCAGCATTTT	CASSLHTQGGNQPQHF
NA	TRBV11-2	TRBD1	TRBJ2-7	TGTGCCAGCAGACGGACAGGACAGCCTACCTACGAGCAGTACTTC	CASRRTGQPTYEQYF
NA	TRBV6-1	TRBD1	TRBJ1-2	TGTGCCAGCAGGTTACAGGGGGGTAACTATGGCTACACCTTC	CASRLQGGNYGYTF
NA	TRBV27	NA	TRBJ2-1	TGTGCCAGCAGGTCCGCGGGCGGGATCTACAATGAGCAGTTCTTC	CASRSAGGIYNEQFF
NA	TRBV15	TRBD2	TRBJ2-5	TGTGCCACCAGCAGAGTCCTAGCGGGTGGTGAGACCCAGTACTTC	CATSRVLAGGETQYF
NA	TRBV6-6	NA	TRBJ2-3	TGTGCCAGCAGCCGAGGACAAAGCACAGATACGCAGTATTTT	CASSRGQSTDTQYF
NA	TRBV5-1	NA	TRBJ1-1	TGCGCCAGCAGCTTGGGAAGAGGGGAGGGCACTGAAGCTTTCTTT	CASSLGRGEGTEAFF
NA	TRBV6-1	NA	TRBJ1-5	TGTGCCAGCAGTCTGGACACAAAAGCTCAGCCCCAGCATTTT	CASSLDTKAQPQHF
NA	TRBV6-6	NA	TRBJ1-5	TGTGCCAGCAGTTACTATGACAGAGTTGTTATGCCCCAGCATTTT	CASSYYDRVVMPQHF
NA	TRBV4-1	NA	TRBJ1-2	TGCGCCAGCAGCCAGACCTACCTACAAAACTATGGCTACACCTTC	CASSQTYLQNYGYTF
few	TRBV7-3	NA	TRBJ1-6	TGTGCCAGCAGCTTAAGGAGGGATAATTCACCCCTCCACTTT	CASSLRRDNSPLHF
NA	TRBV18	NA	TRBJ1-1	TGTGCCAGCTCACCGAACCTGGGACAACTCAACACTGAAGCTTTCTTT	CASSPNLGQLNTEAFF
NA	TRBV7-9	NA	TRBJ1-1	TGTGCCAGCAGCTTAGGACAAGTGGGAACTGAAGCTTTCTTT	CASSLGQVGTEAFF